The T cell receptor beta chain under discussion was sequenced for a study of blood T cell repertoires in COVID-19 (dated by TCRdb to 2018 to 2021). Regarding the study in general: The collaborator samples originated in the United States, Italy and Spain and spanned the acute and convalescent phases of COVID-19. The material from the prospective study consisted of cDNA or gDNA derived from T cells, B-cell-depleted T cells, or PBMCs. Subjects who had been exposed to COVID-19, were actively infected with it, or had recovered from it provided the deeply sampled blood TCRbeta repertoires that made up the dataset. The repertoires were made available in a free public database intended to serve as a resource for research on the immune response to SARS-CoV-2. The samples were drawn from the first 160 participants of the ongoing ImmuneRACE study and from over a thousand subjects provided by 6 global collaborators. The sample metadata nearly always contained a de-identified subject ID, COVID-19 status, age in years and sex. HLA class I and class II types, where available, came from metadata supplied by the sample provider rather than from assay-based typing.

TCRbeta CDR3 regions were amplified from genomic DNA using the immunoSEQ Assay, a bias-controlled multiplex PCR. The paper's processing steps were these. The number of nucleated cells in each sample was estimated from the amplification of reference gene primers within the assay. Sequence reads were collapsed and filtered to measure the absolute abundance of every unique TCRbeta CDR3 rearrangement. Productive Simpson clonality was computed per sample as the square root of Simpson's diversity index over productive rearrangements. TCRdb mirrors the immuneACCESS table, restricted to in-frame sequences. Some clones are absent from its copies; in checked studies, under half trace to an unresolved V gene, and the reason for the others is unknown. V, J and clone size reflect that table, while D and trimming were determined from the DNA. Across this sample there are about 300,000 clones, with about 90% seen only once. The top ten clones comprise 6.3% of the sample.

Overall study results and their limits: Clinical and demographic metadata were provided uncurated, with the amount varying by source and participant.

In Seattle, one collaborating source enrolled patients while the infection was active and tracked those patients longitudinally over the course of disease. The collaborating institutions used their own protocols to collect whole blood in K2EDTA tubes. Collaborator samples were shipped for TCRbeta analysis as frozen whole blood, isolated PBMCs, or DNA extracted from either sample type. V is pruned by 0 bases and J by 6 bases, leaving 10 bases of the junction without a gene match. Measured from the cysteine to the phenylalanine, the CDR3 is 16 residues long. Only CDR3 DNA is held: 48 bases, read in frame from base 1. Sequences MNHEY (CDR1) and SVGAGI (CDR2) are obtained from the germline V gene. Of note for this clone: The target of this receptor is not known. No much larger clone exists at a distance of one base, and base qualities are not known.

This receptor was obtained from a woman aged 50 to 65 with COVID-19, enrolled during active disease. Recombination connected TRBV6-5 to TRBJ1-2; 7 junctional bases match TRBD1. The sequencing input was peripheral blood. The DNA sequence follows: TGTGCCAGCAGTTACTCCGTGGAACAGGGGAAAGATGGCTACACCTTC. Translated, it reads CASSYSVEQGKDGYTF.